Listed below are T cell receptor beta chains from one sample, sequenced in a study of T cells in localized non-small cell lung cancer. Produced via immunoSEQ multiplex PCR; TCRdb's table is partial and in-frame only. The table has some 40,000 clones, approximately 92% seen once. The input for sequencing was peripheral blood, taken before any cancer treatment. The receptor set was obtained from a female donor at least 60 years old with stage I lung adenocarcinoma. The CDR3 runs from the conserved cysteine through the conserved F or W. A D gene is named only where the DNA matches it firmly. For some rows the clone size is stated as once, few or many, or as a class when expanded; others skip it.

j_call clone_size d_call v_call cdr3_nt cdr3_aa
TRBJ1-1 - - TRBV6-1 TGTGCCAGCAGGAGAGTCTTCGTTCAGAACACTGAAGCTTTCTTT CASRRVFVQNTEAFF
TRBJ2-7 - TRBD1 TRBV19 TGTGCCAGTAGACCCCGGACAGGGAACTCCTACGAGCAGTACTTC CASRPRTGNSYEQYF
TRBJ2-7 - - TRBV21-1 TGTGCCAGCAGCAAACAACCACGGGTTTGCGAGCAGTACTTC CASSKQPRVCEQYF
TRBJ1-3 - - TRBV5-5 TGTGCCAGCAGCCCGGACTGGAGCTCTGGAAACACCATATATTTT CASSPDWSSGNTIYF
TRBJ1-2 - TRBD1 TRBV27 TGTGCCAGCAGTTCGTGGACAGGGAGAAACTATGGCTACACCTTC CASSSWTGRNYGYTF
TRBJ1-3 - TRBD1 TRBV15 TGTGCCACCAGCAGAGGTCCCGGACAGGGGGGATGGAACACCATATATTTT CATSRGPGQGGWNTIYF
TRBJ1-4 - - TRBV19 TGTGCCAGTAGTCCGGGGGCACGGGAAAAACTGTTTTTT CASSPGAREKLFF
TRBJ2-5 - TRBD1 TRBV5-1 TGCGCCAGCAGGGACCAGAGGGACAGCGAAGAGACCCAGTACTTC CASRDQRDSEETQYF
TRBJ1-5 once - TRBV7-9 TGTGCCAGCAGCCTTGAGGGGCTTAGCAATCAGCCCCAGCATTTT CASSLEGLSNQPQHF
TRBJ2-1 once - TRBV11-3 TGTGCCAGCAGCTTAGATGGGGCCGGGGGCAATGAGCAGTTCTTC CASSLDGAGGNEQFF
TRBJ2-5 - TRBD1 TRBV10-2 TGCGCCAGCAAGGGGGACAGGGACTCCAAAGAGACCCAGTACTTC CASKGDRDSKETQYF
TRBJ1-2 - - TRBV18 TGTGCCAGCTCACCGGGTGCCGCAGTTCCTAACTATGGCTACACCTTC CASSPGAAVPNYGYTF
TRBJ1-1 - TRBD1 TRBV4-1 TGCGCCAGCAGCCAAATTACAGGGGGCACTGAAGCTTTCTTT CASSQITGGTEAFF
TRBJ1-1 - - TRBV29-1 TGCAGCGTTGTTCAGAGCATGAACACTGAAGCTTTCTTT CSVVQSMNTEAFF
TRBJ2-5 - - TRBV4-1 TGCGCCAGCAGCCAAGATAACAGCCCCTCCCGGGGGACCCAGTACTTC CASSQDNSPSRGTQYF
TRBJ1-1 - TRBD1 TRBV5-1 TGCGCCAGCAGCTTGGGCCCCGACAGGGGTACTGAAGCTTTCTTT CASSLGPDRGTEAFF
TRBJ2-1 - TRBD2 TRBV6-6 TGTGCCAGCAGTTACCTGCGGGGGGGCGGATCGGATGAGCAGTTCTTC CASSYLRGGGSDEQFF
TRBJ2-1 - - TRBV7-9 TGTGCCAGAGGAATAGCTCCCGGTGAGCAGTTCTTC CARGIAPGEQFF
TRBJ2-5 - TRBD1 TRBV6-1 TGTGCCAGCAGTCGGGACAGGAGAGGTCAAGAGACCCAGTACTTC CASSRDRRGQETQYF
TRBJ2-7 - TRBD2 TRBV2 TGTGCCAGCATGGCGGGAGTCGAGCAGTACTTC CASMAGVEQYF
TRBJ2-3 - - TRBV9 TGTGCCAGCAGCGTAGCGGGGGTCCCCACAGATACGCAGTATTTT CASSVAGVPTDTQYF
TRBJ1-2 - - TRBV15 TGTGCCACCAGCAGAGATGGGCGGAGGGGCTACACCTTC CATSRDGRRGYTF
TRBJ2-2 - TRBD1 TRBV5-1 TGCGCCAGCAGCCCCGAGGGACAGAAAGGAACCGGGGAGCTGTTTTTT CASSPEGQKGTGELFF
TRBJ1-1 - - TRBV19 TGTGCCAGTAGTATAGGACAGTCGAACACTGAAGCTTTCTTT CASSIGQSNTEAFF
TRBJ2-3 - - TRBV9 TGTGCCAGCAGCGTAGAGCCCGCGGGGAGAGATACGCAGTATTTT CASSVEPAGRDTQYF
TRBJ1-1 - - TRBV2 TGTGCCAGCAGTGAAGAGTTCAGGGGCATGAACACTGAAGCTTTCTTT CASSEEFRGMNTEAFF
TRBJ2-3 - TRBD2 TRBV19 TGTGCCAGTAGTACTAGCGGGGGGGCCACAGATACGCAGTATTTT CASSTSGGATDTQYF
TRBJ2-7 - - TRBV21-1 TGTGCCAGCAGCTCATCACACCAGGACAGGCCGGGGGAGCAGTACTTC CASSSSHQDRPGEQYF
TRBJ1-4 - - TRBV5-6 TGTGCCAGCAGCACGGAACGGGATCGTCTATCGAAGGTGTTTTTT CASSTERDRLSKVFF
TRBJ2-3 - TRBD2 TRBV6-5 TGTGCCAGCAGTTACTGGCGGGGGGATACGCAGTATTTT CASSYWRGDTQYF
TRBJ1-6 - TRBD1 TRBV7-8 TGTGCCAGCAGCGGGGGGTCGGGACAGGGAAGCCAACCCCTCCACTTT CASSGGSGQGSQPLHF
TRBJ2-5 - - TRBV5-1 TGCGCCAGCAGCTTGGCTGAGGGGACCCAAGAGACCCAGTACTTC CASSLAEGTQETQYF
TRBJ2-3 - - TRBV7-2 TGTGCCAGCAGCTTAGTTTGGCAGATGTTCACAGATACGCAGTATTTT CASSLVWQMFTDTQYF
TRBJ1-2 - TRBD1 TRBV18 TGTGCCAGCTCACCACCGACAGGGGCGGATGGCTACACCTTC CASSPPTGADGYTF
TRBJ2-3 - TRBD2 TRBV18 TGTGCCAGCTCACCACAGGCGGGGGGGCCGAGTTCCACAGATACGCAGTATTTT CASSPQAGGPSSTDTQYF
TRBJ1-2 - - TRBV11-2 TGTGCCAGCAGCTTAGCCGGGGGGCACTATGGCTACACCTTC CASSLAGGHYGYTF
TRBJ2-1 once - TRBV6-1 TGTGCCAGCAGTGAAAGGAGTTCCCGGGGGCAGTTCTTC CASSERSSRGQFF
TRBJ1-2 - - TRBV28 TGTGCCAGCAGTACAATGGACGGGTCAAGGGGCTATGGCTACACCTTC CASSTMDGSRGYGYTF
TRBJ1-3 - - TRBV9 TGTGCCAGCAGCACCCAATTCTCTGGAAACACCATATATTTT CASSTQFSGNTIYF
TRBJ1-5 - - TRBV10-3 TGTGCCATCAGCCCCGAAGGGGGAGATCAGCCCCAGCATTTT CAISPEGGDQPQHF
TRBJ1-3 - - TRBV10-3 TGTGCCATCAGCGATCCCTTTGGGCTCGGAAACACCATATATTTT CAISDPFGLGNTIYF